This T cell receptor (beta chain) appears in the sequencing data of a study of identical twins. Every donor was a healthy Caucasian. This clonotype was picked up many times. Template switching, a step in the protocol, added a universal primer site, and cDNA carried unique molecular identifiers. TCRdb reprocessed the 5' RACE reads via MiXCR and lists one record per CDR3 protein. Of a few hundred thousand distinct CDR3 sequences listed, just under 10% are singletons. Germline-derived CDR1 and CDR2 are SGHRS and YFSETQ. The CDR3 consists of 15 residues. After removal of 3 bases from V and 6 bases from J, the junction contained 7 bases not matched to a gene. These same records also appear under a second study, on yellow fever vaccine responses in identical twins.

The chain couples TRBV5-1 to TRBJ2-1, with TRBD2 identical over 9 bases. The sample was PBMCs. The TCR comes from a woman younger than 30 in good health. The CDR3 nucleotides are TGCGCCAGCAGCTCTAGCGGGGAGGACCTCAATGAGCAGTTCTTC. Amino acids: CASSSSGEDLNEQFF.